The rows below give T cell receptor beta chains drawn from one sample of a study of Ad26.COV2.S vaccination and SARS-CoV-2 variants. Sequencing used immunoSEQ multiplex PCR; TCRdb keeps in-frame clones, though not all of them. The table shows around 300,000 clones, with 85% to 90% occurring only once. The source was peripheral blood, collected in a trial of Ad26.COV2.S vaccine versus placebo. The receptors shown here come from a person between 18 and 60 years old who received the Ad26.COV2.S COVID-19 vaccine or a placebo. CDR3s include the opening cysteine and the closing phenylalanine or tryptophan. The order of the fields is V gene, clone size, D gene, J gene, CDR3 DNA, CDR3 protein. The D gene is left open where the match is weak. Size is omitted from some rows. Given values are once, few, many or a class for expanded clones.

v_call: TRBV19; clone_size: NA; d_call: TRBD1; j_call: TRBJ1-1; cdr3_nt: TGTGCCAGTAGTATGACAGGGGGCGGCACTGAAGCTTTCTTT; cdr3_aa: CASSMTGGGTEAFF
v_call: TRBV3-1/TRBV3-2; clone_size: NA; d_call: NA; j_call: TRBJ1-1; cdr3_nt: TGTGCCAGCAGCCAAGAACCGCGGACAAACACTGAAGCTTTCTTT; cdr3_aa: CASSQEPRTNTEAFF
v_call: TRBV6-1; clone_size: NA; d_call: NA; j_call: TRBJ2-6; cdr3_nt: TGTGCCAGCAGTGAAAGGAGACAGGAGCTCTCTGGGGCCAACGTCCTGACTTTC; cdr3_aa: CASSERRQELSGANVLTF
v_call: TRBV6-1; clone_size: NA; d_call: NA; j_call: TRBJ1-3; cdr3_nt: TGTGCCAGCAGTGAGAGTCGGGGGATCTCTGGAAACACCATATATTTT; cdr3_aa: CASSESRGISGNTIYF
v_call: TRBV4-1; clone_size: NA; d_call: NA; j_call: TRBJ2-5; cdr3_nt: TGCGCCAGCAGCCAAGAGGTTATCCAAGAGACCCAGTACTTC; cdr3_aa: CASSQEVIQETQYF
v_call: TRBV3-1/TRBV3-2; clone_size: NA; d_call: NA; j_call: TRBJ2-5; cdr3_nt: TGTGCCAGCAGCCAAGATTTGTCAGGGCAAGGGACCCAGTACTTC; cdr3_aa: CASSQDLSGQGTQYF
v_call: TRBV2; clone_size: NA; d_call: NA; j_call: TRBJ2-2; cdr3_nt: TGTGCCAGCAGCGTCCAGGGTTTCACCGGGGAGCTGTTTTTT; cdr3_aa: CASSVQGFTGELFF
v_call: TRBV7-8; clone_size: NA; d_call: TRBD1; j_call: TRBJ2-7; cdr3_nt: TGTGCCAGCAGCTTAGCGCGACAGGGGGGGTCCTACGAGCAGTACTTC; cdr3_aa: CASSLARQGGSYEQYF
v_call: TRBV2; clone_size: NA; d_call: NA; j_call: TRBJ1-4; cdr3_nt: TGTGCCAGCAGCCGGGGGGTGGGTGAAAAACTGTTTTTT; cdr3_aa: CASSRGVGEKLFF
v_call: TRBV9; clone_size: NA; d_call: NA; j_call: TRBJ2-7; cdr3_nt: TGTGCCAGCAGCGTAGCCTCATCATTTGAGGAGCAGTACTTC; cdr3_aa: CASSVASSFEEQYF
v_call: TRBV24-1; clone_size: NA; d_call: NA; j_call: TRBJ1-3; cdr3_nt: TGTGCCACCAGTGATTTGGGCGGCGGAAACACCATATATTTT; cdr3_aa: CATSDLGGGNTIYF
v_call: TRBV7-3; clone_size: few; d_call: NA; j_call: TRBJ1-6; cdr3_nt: TGTGCCAGCAGCTTAACCGCCCGTTTAAATTCACCCCTCCACTTT; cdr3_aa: CASSLTARLNSPLHF